The subject of this entry is one T cell receptor beta chain. Its matching antigen is unknown. Germline is not matched at one junction end, which may reflect a read error. The germline gives CDR1 LGHNA, CDR2 YNFKEQ. The CDR3 spans 17 residues. Quantitative 5'-RACE with molecular barcodes generated TCR beta libraries. TCRdb ran MiXCR on the 5' RACE reads and lists one entry per CDR3 protein. Of about 33,000 distinct CDR3 sequences listed, 14% were seen once; the top ten hold less than 40%. The data are from a study of CD8 T cells in ankylosing spondylitis. Findings and limits, study-wide: Reports say disease-linked clones showed up significantly more in matched ankylosing spondylitis synovial fluid.

V is TRBV4-2 and J is TRBJ2-1; 10 bases are a match to TRBD1. The sample consisted of blood. This sequence was found in a male donor with ankylosing spondylitis or in good health (not recorded which). This CDR3 reads CASSQVRGQGSYNEQFF. As DNA, the CDR3 is TGTGCCAGTAGCCAAGTTAGGGGACAGGGGTCCTACAATGAGCAGTTCTTC.